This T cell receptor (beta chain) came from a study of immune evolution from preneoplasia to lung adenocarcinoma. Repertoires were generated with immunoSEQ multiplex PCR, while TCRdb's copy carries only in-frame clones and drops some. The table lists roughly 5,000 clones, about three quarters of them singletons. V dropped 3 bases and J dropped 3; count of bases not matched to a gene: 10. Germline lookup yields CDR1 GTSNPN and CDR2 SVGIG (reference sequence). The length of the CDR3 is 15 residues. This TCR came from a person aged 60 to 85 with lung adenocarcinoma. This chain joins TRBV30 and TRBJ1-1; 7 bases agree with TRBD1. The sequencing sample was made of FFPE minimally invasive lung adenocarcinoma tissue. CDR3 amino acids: CAWSPGGNGYTEAFF. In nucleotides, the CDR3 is TGTGCCTGGAGCCCAGGGGGTAATGGATACACTGAAGCTTTCTTT.